This entry concerns a single T cell receptor (beta chain). Its antigen specificity is not known. A read error may be the cause here, since a much bigger clone is one base away. TCRbeta CDR3 regions were amplified from genomic DNA using the immunoSEQ Assay, a bias-controlled multiplex PCR. The study's own analysis went as follows. Within the assay, amplification of reference gene primers was used to estimate how many nucleated cells each sample contained. Sequence reads were collapsed and filtered to measure the absolute abundance of every unique TCRbeta CDR3 rearrangement. For each sample, productive Simpson clonality was calculated by taking the square root of Simpson's diversity index across productive rearrangements. TCRdb's version of the immuneACCESS table is confined to in-frame rearrangements and falls short of the full clone set. An unresolved V gene accounts for under half of the shortfall where checked; the remainder is of unknown origin. For V, J and clone size, that table is used; D and trimming come from the DNA. Within this sample are around 160,000 clones, with roughly 79% of them counted one time only. Roughly 8.8% of the sample belongs to the ten largest clones.

Each collaborating institution followed its own protocols to collect whole blood in K2EDTA tubes. For TCRbeta analysis, collaborators shipped samples in one of three forms: frozen whole blood, isolated PBMCs, or DNA extracted from either of those sample types. This sample stems from a study of blood T cell repertoires in COVID-19 (dated by TCRdb to about 2020). For context, the study as a whole: Samples from collaborators originated in the United States, Italy and Spain and spanned both the acute and convalescent phases of COVID-19. The material from the prospective study consisted of cDNA or gDNA derived from T cells, B-cell-depleted T cells, or PBMCs. The dataset comprised deeply sampled blood TCRbeta repertoires from subjects exposed to, actively infected with, or recovered from COVID-19. The repertoires were made available in a free public database intended to serve as a resource for research on the immune response to SARS-CoV-2. Samples came from the ongoing ImmuneRACE study (first 160 participants) plus 1,254 subjects from 6 global collaborators. The sample metadata nearly always contained a de-identified subject ID, COVID-19 status, age in years and sex. Where HLA class I and class II types were available, the types were taken from metadata supplied by the sample provider, not from assay-based typing.

Results the study describes overall, beyond this receptor: The amount of clinical and demographic metadata varied by source and participant and was provided uncurated.

The sequencing input was peripheral blood. This TCR came from a human donor with acute or convalescent COVID-19. The donor label of this sample is uncertain.

The CDR3 protein is CASSFANEQFF. The sequenced DNA: TGTGCCAGCAGCTTCGCGAATGAGCAGTTCTTC. The chain links TRBV5-6 with TRBJ2-1; no confident D gene assignment can be made. Trimming takes 2 bases from V and 7 bases from J, and the germline ends sit 4 bases apart. The germline V gene gives CDR1 as SGHDT and CDR2 as YYEEEE. The CDR3 has 11 amino acids, counting the end cysteine and phenylalanine. Only the CDR3 DNA stays, 33 bases, in frame from base 1.